The next 3 T cell receptor beta chains were all read from a single sample in a study. In TCRdb, the RT-PCR reads were re-called with MiXCR into one record per CDR3 protein. The sample consists of hundreds of thousands of distinct CDR3 sequences, approximately 15% of them appearing once. Source material: memory CD4+ T cells from blood. These receptors originate from a female donor in good health, serving as a healthy control.

The genes are TRBV28 and TRBJ2-3; no clear D gene. Trimming cost V 2 bases and J 0 bases, with 9 bases left between them. The CDR3 consists of 15 residues. Germline assignment: CDR1 MDHEN and CDR2 SYDVKM. CDR3 protein: CASSLGSDSTDTQYF. CDR3 sequence (DNA): TGTGCCAGCAGTTTAGGTTCGGACAGCACAGATACGCAGTATTTT.

This clonotype was recorded a few times. The chain has TRBV7-8 and TRBJ1-2, with 10 bases lining up with TRBD1. J gave up 2 bases and V 6 bases, and 9 bases lay outside the gene matches. Per germline, CDR1 SGHVS and CDR2 FQNEAQ. This CDR3 is 16 amino acids long. CDR3 sequence reads: CASSRQGARSNYGYTF. As DNA, the CDR3 is TGTGCCAGCAGTAGACAGGGGGCGCGAAGCAACTATGGCTACACCTTC.

This clonotype was seen a handful of times. The CDR3, as DNA: TGTGCCAGCAGATACGGGACAGGGGAAGTCAACGGGGAGCTGTTTTTT. Residues: CASRYGTGEVNGELFF. This chain connects TRBV27 to TRBJ2-2, with 10 positions matching TRBD1. The CDR3 totals 16 residues. V was pared by 6 bases and J by 7 bases, with 11 bases of the junction left unmatched. Germline loops: CDR1 MNHEY, CDR2 SMNVEV (reference sequence).